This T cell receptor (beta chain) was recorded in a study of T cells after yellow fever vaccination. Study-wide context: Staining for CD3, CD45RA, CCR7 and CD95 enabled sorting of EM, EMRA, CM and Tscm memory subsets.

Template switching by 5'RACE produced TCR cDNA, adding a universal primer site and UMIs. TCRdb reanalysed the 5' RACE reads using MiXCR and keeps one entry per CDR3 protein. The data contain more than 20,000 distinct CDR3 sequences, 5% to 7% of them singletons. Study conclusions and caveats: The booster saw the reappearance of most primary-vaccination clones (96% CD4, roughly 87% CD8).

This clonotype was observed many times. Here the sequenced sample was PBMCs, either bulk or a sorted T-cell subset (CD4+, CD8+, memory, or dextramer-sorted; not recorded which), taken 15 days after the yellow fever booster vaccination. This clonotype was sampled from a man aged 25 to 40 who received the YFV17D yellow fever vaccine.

CDR3: CASSQWTGGINEQFF. In nucleotides, the CDR3 is TGTGCCAGCAGCCAATGGACAGGGGGTATCAATGAGCAGTTCTTC. This sequence joins TRBV12-3 or TRBV12-4 and TRBJ2-1, with 10 positions matching TRBD1. V was pared by 6 bases and J by 6 bases, with 8 bases of the junction left unmatched. The CDR3 spans 15 residues.